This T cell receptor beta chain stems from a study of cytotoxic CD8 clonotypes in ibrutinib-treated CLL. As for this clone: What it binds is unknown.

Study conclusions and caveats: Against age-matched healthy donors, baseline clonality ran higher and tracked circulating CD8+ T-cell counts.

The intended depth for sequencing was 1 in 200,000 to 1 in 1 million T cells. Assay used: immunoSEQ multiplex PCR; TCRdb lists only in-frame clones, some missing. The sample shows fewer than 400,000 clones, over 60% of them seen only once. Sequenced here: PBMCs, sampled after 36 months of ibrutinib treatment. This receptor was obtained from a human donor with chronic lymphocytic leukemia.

The CDR3 bases are TGTGCCAGCAGTCTTACAGGGTTTGTCTACGATCAGCCCCAGCATTTT. Amino acids: CASSLTGFVYDQPQHF. The rearrangement links TRBV28 to TRBJ1-5, with a weak D call TRBD1 (6 bases). The CDR3 is 16 amino acids. Germline V gene data show CDR1 as MDHEN and CDR2 as SYDVKM. The V gene lost 5 bases and the J gene lost 5 bases, with 19 bases spanning the gap.